Listed below are T cell receptor beta chains from one sample, sequenced in a study of blood T cell repertoires in COVID-19. Libraries were prepared by immunoSEQ multiplex PCR; TCRdb keeps only in-frame clonotypes and omits some of them. The profile shows about 120,000 clones, 75% to 90% of them singletons. Source material: peripheral blood. Source of these receptors: a man in his 70s with active or convalescent COVID-19. CDR3s include the opening cysteine and the closing phenylalanine or tryptophan. A D gene is named only where the DNA matches it firmly. Clone size is stated in some rows and not others, as once, few, many or a class when expanded.

abundance: NA
d_gene: TRBD2
v_gene: TRBV7-8
j_gene: TRBJ2-1
CDR3aa: CASSLERGSSYNEQFF
CDR3nt: TGTGCCAGCAGCTTAGAGCGGGGGAGCTCCTACAATGAGCAGTTCTTC

abundance: NA
d_gene: NA
v_gene: TRBV5-1
j_gene: TRBJ2-7
CDR3aa: CASSFATGLAENEQYF
CDR3nt: TGCGCCAGCAGCTTCGCTACAGGGTTGGCGGAGAACGAGCAGTACTTC

abundance: NA
d_gene: NA
v_gene: TRBV5-4
j_gene: TRBJ1-1
CDR3aa: CASSTHRDTEAFF
CDR3nt: TGTGCCAGCAGCACTCACAGGGACACTGAAGCTTTCTTT

abundance: NA
d_gene: NA
v_gene: TRBV30
j_gene: TRBJ1-4
CDR3aa: CAWSRGWNEKLFF
CDR3nt: TGTGCCTGGAGCCGAGGGTGGAATGAAAAACTGTTTTTT

abundance: NA
d_gene: NA
v_gene: TRBV19
j_gene: TRBJ1-2
CDR3aa: CASSIQEKYGYTF
CDR3nt: TGTGCCAGTAGTATCCAAGAGAAGTATGGCTACACCTTC

abundance: NA
d_gene: TRBD2
v_gene: TRBV6-1
j_gene: TRBJ2-3
CDR3aa: CASSELAGDPDTQYF
CDR3nt: TGTGCCAGCAGTGAGCTAGCGGGAGACCCAGATACGCAGTATTTT

abundance: few
d_gene: NA
v_gene: TRBV6-5
j_gene: TRBJ1-1
CDR3aa: CASSYSRVTEAFF
CDR3nt: TGTGCCAGCAGTTACTCGAGGGTTACTGAAGCTTTCTTT

abundance: NA
d_gene: NA
v_gene: TRBV10-2
j_gene: TRBJ2-4
CDR3aa: CASNRDGNIQYF
CDR3nt: TGCGCCAGCAACAGGGATGGAAACATTCAGTACTTC

abundance: NA
d_gene: TRBD1
v_gene: TRBV7-7
j_gene: TRBJ2-3
CDR3aa: CASSPGTGGTDTQYF
CDR3nt: TGTGCTAGCAGCCCAGGGACAGGGGGGACGGATACGCAGTATTTT

abundance: once
d_gene: NA
v_gene: TRBV7-9
j_gene: TRBJ1-2
CDR3aa: CASSPPMLSYGYTF
CDR3nt: TGTGCCAGCAGCCCGCCAATGCTGAGCTATGGCTACACCTTC

abundance: NA
d_gene: TRBD1
v_gene: TRBV2
j_gene: TRBJ1-4
CDR3aa: CASSGQGLTNEKLFF
CDR3nt: TGTGCCAGCAGTGGACAGGGCCTAACTAATGAAAAACTGTTTTTT

abundance: NA
d_gene: NA
v_gene: TRBV3-1/TRBV3-2
j_gene: TRBJ2-3
CDR3aa: CASSQGTNTDTQYF
CDR3nt: TGTGCCAGCAGCCAAGGGACAAACACAGATACGCAGTATTTT

abundance: NA
d_gene: NA
v_gene: TRBV19
j_gene: TRBJ2-3
CDR3aa: CASSVRDLSDTQYF
CDR3nt: TGTGCCAGTAGTGTGCGGGATCTGTCAGATACGCAGTATTTT

abundance: NA
d_gene: NA
v_gene: TRBV19
j_gene: TRBJ2-5
CDR3aa: CASSIQGGEAETQYF
CDR3nt: TGTGCCAGTAGTATACAGGGGGGAGAAGCGGAGACCCAGTACTTC

abundance: NA
d_gene: NA
v_gene: TRBV19
j_gene: TRBJ2-1
CDR3aa: CASRWLGSSYNEQFF
CDR3nt: TGTGCCAGTAGGTGGTTAGGGAGCTCCTACAATGAGCAGTTCTTC

abundance: NA
d_gene: NA
v_gene: TRBV2
j_gene: TRBJ1-2
CDR3aa: CASSGRREDGYTF
CDR3nt: TGTGCCAGCAGCGGACGCAGGGAGGATGGCTACACCTTC

abundance: NA
d_gene: TRBD1
v_gene: TRBV7-2
j_gene: TRBJ1-2
CDR3aa: CASRRDRGIGGYTF
CDR3nt: TGTGCCAGCAGAAGGGACAGGGGAATTGGTGGCTACACCTTC

abundance: NA
d_gene: NA
v_gene: TRBV4-2
j_gene: TRBJ2-1
CDR3aa: CASSQEFQGMKYNEQFF
CDR3nt: TGTGCCAGCAGCCAAGAGTTCCAGGGGATGAAATACAATGAGCAGTTCTTC

abundance: NA
d_gene: TRBD1
v_gene: TRBV28
j_gene: TRBJ1-1
CDR3aa: CASSLRWDSSAFF
CDR3nt: TGTGCCAGCAGTTTACGATGGGACAGTTCAGCTTTCTTT

abundance: NA
d_gene: NA
v_gene: TRBV27
j_gene: TRBJ1-4
CDR3aa: CASSLKALGGSTNEKLFF
CDR3nt: TGTGCCAGCAGTTTAAAGGCTCTCGGGGGATCAACTAATGAAAAACTGTTTTTT

abundance: NA
d_gene: NA
v_gene: TRBV10-3
j_gene: TRBJ1-2
CDR3aa: CAISAGYGYTF
CDR3nt: TGTGCCATCAGTGCGGGGTACGGCTACACCTTC

abundance: NA
d_gene: TRBD2
v_gene: TRBV2
j_gene: TRBJ2-3
CDR3aa: CASSARTSGGTDTQYF
CDR3nt: TGTGCCAGCAGTGCTCGGACTAGCGGGGGCACAGATACGCAGTATTTT

abundance: NA
d_gene: NA
v_gene: TRBV6-6
j_gene: TRBJ2-6
CDR3aa: CASSITGTGANVLTF
CDR3nt: TGTGCCAGCAGTATTACAGGGACTGGGGCCAACGTCCTGACTTTC

abundance: NA
d_gene: NA
v_gene: TRBV10-3
j_gene: TRBJ1-6
CDR3aa: CAISSPGGYNSPLHF
CDR3nt: TGTGCCATCAGTTCACCCGGGGGGTATAATTCACCCCTCCACTTT

abundance: NA
d_gene: TRBD2
v_gene: TRBV28
j_gene: TRBJ2-2
CDR3aa: CASSSPSRLAGLTGELFF
CDR3nt: TGTGCCAGCAGTTCCCCCAGCCGACTAGCGGGGCTAACCGGGGAGCTGTTTTTT

abundance: NA
d_gene: NA
v_gene: TRBV28
j_gene: TRBJ2-3
CDR3aa: CASGVGTTSTDTQYF
CDR3nt: TGTGCCAGCGGAGTAGGGACAACTAGCACAGATACGCAGTATTTT

abundance: NA
d_gene: NA
v_gene: TRBV28
j_gene: TRBJ1-1
CDR3aa: CASGLHTEAFF
CDR3nt: TGTGCCAGCGGCCTTCACACTGAAGCTTTCTTT

abundance: NA
d_gene: NA
v_gene: TRBV29-1
j_gene: TRBJ1-2
CDR3aa: CSVEGQGGSDGYTF
CDR3nt: TGCAGCGTTGAAGGCCAGGGAGGGTCCGATGGCTACACCTTC

abundance: few
d_gene: TRBD1
v_gene: TRBV5-3
j_gene: TRBJ1-4
CDR3aa: CARSVDRDRGNEKLFF
CDR3nt: TGTGCCAGAAGCGTCGACCGGGACAGGGGTAATGAAAAACTGTTTTTT

abundance: NA
d_gene: NA
v_gene: TRBV5-4
j_gene: TRBJ2-7
CDR3aa: CASSFRGRSSYEQYF
CDR3nt: TGTGCCAGCAGCTTTAGGGGGAGAAGCTCCTACGAGCAGTACTTC

abundance: NA
d_gene: TRBD1
v_gene: TRBV19
j_gene: TRBJ2-5
CDR3aa: CASSIDLGTEETQYF
CDR3nt: TGTGCCAGTAGTATAGATCTTGGGACAGAAGAGACCCAGTACTTC

abundance: NA
d_gene: NA
v_gene: TRBV19
j_gene: TRBJ1-6
CDR3aa: CASTTGGSYNSPLHF
CDR3nt: TGTGCCAGTACCACAGGTGGCTCCTATAATTCACCCCTCCACTTT

abundance: NA
d_gene: TRBD2
v_gene: TRBV5-1
j_gene: TRBJ2-1
CDR3aa: CASTLLAGGDNEQFF
CDR3nt: TGCGCCAGCACCTTACTAGCGGGAGGGGACAATGAGCAGTTCTTC

abundance: once
d_gene: TRBD2
v_gene: TRBV7-6
j_gene: TRBJ2-5
CDR3aa: CASSLEASGSGETQYF
CDR3nt: TGTGCCAGCAGCTTAGAGGCTAGCGGGAGTGGGGAGACCCAGTACTTC

abundance: NA
d_gene: TRBD2
v_gene: TRBV28
j_gene: TRBJ2-1
CDR3aa: CASSLSTSGRNEQFF
CDR3nt: TGTGCCAGCAGTTTATCGACTAGCGGGAGAAATGAGCAGTTCTTC

abundance: many
d_gene: TRBD2
v_gene: TRBV5-1
j_gene: TRBJ2-2
CDR3aa: CASRTSGGGGTGELFF
CDR3nt: TGCGCCAGCAGGACTAGCGGCGGGGGAGGGACCGGGGAGCTGTTTTTT

abundance: NA
d_gene: TRBD1
v_gene: TRBV19
j_gene: TRBJ1-1
CDR3aa: CASSLRTGGGVNTEAFF
CDR3nt: TGTGCCAGTAGTTTAAGGACAGGGGGTGGTGTGAACACTGAAGCTTTCTTT

abundance: NA
d_gene: NA
v_gene: TRBV2
j_gene: TRBJ2-3
CDR3aa: CASSGLRRGTDTQYF
CDR3nt: TGTGCCAGCAGTGGTTTGCGGAGAGGCACAGATACGCAGTATTTT

abundance: NA
d_gene: NA
v_gene: TRBV12-3/TRBV12-4
j_gene: TRBJ2-7
CDR3aa: CASTWGDYEQYF
CDR3nt: TGTGCCAGCACTTGGGGGGACTACGAGCAGTACTTC

abundance: NA
d_gene: TRBD1
v_gene: TRBV14
j_gene: TRBJ1-2
CDR3aa: CASSPNFPSGQGYGYTF
CDR3nt: TGTGCCAGCAGTCCGAACTTCCCTTCGGGACAGGGATATGGCTACACCTTC